This is a list of T cell receptor beta chains from one sample in a study of T cell responses to AZD1222 COVID-19 vaccine. Clones were read by immunoSEQ multiplex PCR, and TCRdb kept only the in-frame ones, dropping some. The sample includes some 97,000 clones, about 88% seen only once; the top ten take over 15%. The sample consisted of peripheral blood, taken on day 0 of AZD1222 vaccination. The source is an adult in good health. The CDR3 runs from the conserved cysteine through the conserved F or W. D genes are given only for firm matches. The size entry is marked missing in some rows and otherwise reads once, few, many or a size class.

d_call: -; j_call: TRBJ2-7; v_call: TRBV10-1; clone_size: -; cdr3_aa: CASSRSSYEQYF; cdr3_nt: TGCGCCAGCAGCCGGAGCTCCTACGAGCAGTACTTC
d_call: -; j_call: TRBJ1-6; v_call: TRBV2; clone_size: -; cdr3_aa: CASSDASSYNSPLHF; cdr3_nt: TGTGCCAGCAGTGACGCTAGCTCCTATAATTCACCCCTCCACTTT
d_call: TRBD2; j_call: TRBJ2-7; v_call: TRBV3-1/TRBV3-2; clone_size: -; cdr3_aa: CASSHGLAESYEQYF; cdr3_nt: TGTGCCAGCAGCCACGGACTAGCGGAATCCTACGAGCAGTACTTC
d_call: -; j_call: TRBJ1-1; v_call: TRBV10-3; clone_size: -; cdr3_aa: CAISESWGRNEAFF; cdr3_nt: TGTGCCATCAGTGAGTCCTGGGGCAGAAATGAAGCTTTCTTT
d_call: -; j_call: TRBJ2-5; v_call: TRBV14; clone_size: -; cdr3_aa: CASSQGVSSGRETQYF; cdr3_nt: TGTGCCAGCAGCCAAGGCGTGAGCAGCGGACGAGAGACCCAGTACTTC
d_call: TRBD1; j_call: TRBJ1-1; v_call: TRBV10-2; clone_size: once; cdr3_aa: CASAGQDPNTEAFF; cdr3_nt: TGCGCCAGCGCGGGACAGGACCCGAACACTGAAGCTTTCTTT
d_call: TRBD2; j_call: TRBJ2-1; v_call: TRBV15; clone_size: -; cdr3_aa: CATSRDREGSSYNEQFF; cdr3_nt: TGTGCCACCAGCAGAGATAGGGAGGGGAGCTCCTACAATGAGCAGTTCTTC
d_call: -; j_call: TRBJ2-7; v_call: TRBV19; clone_size: -; cdr3_aa: CASSINSHYEQYF; cdr3_nt: TGTGCCAGTAGTATAAACAGCCATTACGAGCAGTACTTC
d_call: -; j_call: TRBJ2-7; v_call: TRBV10-3; clone_size: -; cdr3_aa: CAISESGTASYEQYF; cdr3_nt: TGTGCCATCAGTGAGTCAGGGACGGCCTCCTACGAGCAGTACTTC
d_call: TRBD1; j_call: TRBJ2-7; v_call: TRBV28; clone_size: -; cdr3_aa: CASTLGQGAEEQYF; cdr3_nt: TGTGCCAGCACCCTCGGACAGGGGGCTGAAGAGCAGTACTTC
d_call: TRBD1; j_call: TRBJ2-3; v_call: TRBV6-5; clone_size: -; cdr3_aa: CASSYGRGLGTDTQYF; cdr3_nt: TGTGCCAGCAGTTACGGCAGGGGGCTAGGCACAGATACGCAGTATTTT
d_call: TRBD1; j_call: TRBJ1-1; v_call: TRBV6-5; clone_size: once; cdr3_aa: CASRDRIMNTEAFF; cdr3_nt: TGTGCCAGCAGGGACAGGATAATGAACACTGAAGCTTTCTTT
d_call: TRBD1; j_call: TRBJ2-7; v_call: TRBV28; clone_size: -; cdr3_aa: CASSFGQGGLPREQYF; cdr3_nt: TGTGCCAGCAGTTTTGGACAGGGCGGCCTTCCTAGGGAGCAGTACTTC